Following are 8 T cell receptor beta chains from one sample sequenced in a study of T and B cells in COVID-19 patients. Multiplex PCR with BIOMED2 TRB-A/B primer pools amplified TRB rearrangements. TCRdb called the multiplex PCR reads again in MiXCR, with one record for every CDR3 protein. The data contain some 2,000 distinct CDR3 sequences, 23% of them singletons. Blood genomic DNA input for TRB amplification was 250-500 ng. Sequences were obtained from blood. Every receptor here comes from a human donor with active COVID-19.

Judged by abundance, this clonotype is medium-sized. The J gene is TRBJ1-1, the V gene TRBV30, with 9 bases matching TRBD1. Germline V gives CDR1 GTSNPN, CDR2 SVGIG (reference sequence). CDR3 length: 13 residues. The V segment lost 3 bases and the J segment 7 bases; nucleotides outside the gene matches: 6. The CDR3 protein is CAWRGQGWVEAFF. CDR3 in DNA: TGTGCCTGGAGGGGACAGGGATGGGTTGAAGCTTTCTTT.

The J gene is TRBJ1-5, the V gene TRBV12-3 or TRBV12-4, with D possibly being TRBD1 (5 bases). Trimming stripped 4 bases from V and 7 bases from J, with 8 bases between. CDR3 length equals 12 residues. The DNA for the CDR3 is TGTGCCAGCAGTTCCGGGGACCAGCCCCAGCATTTT. Translating gives CASSSGDQPQHF.

In this sample, this clonotype is large. CDR3 protein: CSVDSPGDTQYF. CDR3 DNA sequence: TGCAGCGTAGACAGTCCAGGAGATACGCAGTATTTT. V and J are TRBV29-1 and TRBJ2-3; a possible D gene is TRBD1 (5 bases). Looked up from germline, CDR1 is SQVTM and CDR2 is ANQGSEA. V lost 6 bases and J 5 bases, leaving 12 bases between the germline ends. The CDR3 is 12 residues long.

This clonotype was recorded a few times. The chain joins TRBV24-1 to TRBJ2-7; 9 bases align to TRBD1. From germline, CDR1 is KGHDR and CDR2 SFDVKD. The V gene end was trimmed by 4 bases and the J gene end by 1 base; junction bases not matched to a gene: 4. The CDR3 runs to 15 residues. DNA for the CDR3: TGTGCCACCAGTGACTCGACAGGGGGATCCTACGAGCAGTACTTC. This gives the protein CATSDSTGGSYEQYF.

The gene calls are TRBV7-2 and TRBJ2-1; 9 bases are a match to TRBD2. This CDR3 spans 16 amino acids. Germline-derived CDR1 and CDR2 are SGHTA and FQGNSA. With V trimmed by 0 bases and J by 6 bases, 6 bases remained unmatched. CDR3 protein: CASSLALLAGSNEQFF. The CDR3 nucleotides are TGTGCCAGCAGCTTAGCGTTGCTAGCGGGAAGCAATGAGCAGTTCTTC.

V usage is TRBV14 and J usage is TRBJ2-7, with 9 positions matching TRBD1. V lost 1 base and J lost 3; bases outside the gene matches: 1. This CDR3 has 14 amino acids. The germline V gene has CDR1 SGHDN and CDR2 FVKESK. In DNA, the CDR3 is TGTGCCAGCAGCCAAGGACAGGGGGTCTACGAGCAGTACTTC. Translating gives CASSQGQGVYEQYF.

At least ten counts were recorded for this clonotype. DNA of the CDR3: TGTGCCAGCAGTTCCCTAGCGGGAGACGCGGAGACCCAGTACTTC. Its protein is CASSSLAGDAETQYF. The rearrangement joins TRBV12-3 or TRBV12-4 to TRBJ2-5, with 10 bases aligning to TRBD2. This CDR3 is 15 amino acids long. Unmatched junction bases numbered 7, after V lost 4 bases and J lost 5 bases.

V and J are TRBV5-1 and TRBJ2-2; 8 positions agree with TRBD2. V dropped 0 bases and J dropped 3; count of bases not matched to a gene: 4. Looked up from germline, CDR1 is SGHRS and CDR2 is YFSETQ. The CDR3 sequence is 16 residues long. CDR3 nucleotide sequence: TGCGCCAGCAGCTTGGGGGCTAGCGGGTACACCGGGGAGCTGTTTTTT. Translation: CASSLGASGYTGELFF.